This T cell receptor (beta chain) emerged from a study of cytomegalovirus exposure and HLA in healthy donors. The CDR3 length is 19 residues. Trimming cost V 4 bases and J 0 bases; bases outside gene matches: 14. CDR1 SGHNT and CDR2 YYREEE come from the germline V gene (reference sequence). It was with 60 Vbeta and 13 Jbeta primers that the PCR ran. Clones were read by immunoSEQ multiplex PCR, and TCRdb kept only the in-frame ones, dropping some. The sample includes over 80,000 clones, 82% of them seen just once. V gene TRBV5-4 combines with J gene TRBJ1-5, with TRBD1 matching 9 bases. This clonotype was obtained from a man under 40 in good health and CMV-seropositive. Sequenced material: PBMCs. In DNA form, the CDR3 reads TGTGCCAGCAGCCCGTGGCGGGACAGGGAGAGTCCTAGCAATCAGCCCCAGCATTTT. It is translated as CASSPWRDRESPSNQPQHF.